One sample yielded the 25 T cell receptor beta chains listed below, sequenced in a study of CD8+CD57+ T cells in acquired aplastic anemia. Genomic DNA was employed as the template in profiling TCR beta VDJ and CDR3. TCRdb re-analysed the reads in MiXCR, keeping a single row per CDR3 protein. The sample contains roughly 190,000 distinct CDR3 sequences, just under 50% of which appear only once. Patients selected for sequencing had displayed CD8+CD57+ cell expansion by flow cytometry. The sequencing sample was made of sorted CD4+, CD8+, or CD8+CD57+ T cells (not recorded which) from PBMCs. The receptors derive from a human donor with aplastic anemia.

This clonotype has only a few counts. One end of the junction is discordant with germline, which a read error may explain. V gene TRBV24-1 combines with J gene TRBJ2-3, with D hard to call. The length of the CDR3 is 15 residues. Per the germline V gene, CDR1 is KGHDR and CDR2 is SFDVKD. The CDR3 nucleotides are TGTGCTACCAGTGATCCGTTCGCTAGCACAGATACGCAGTATTTT. Translated, it gives CATSDPFASTDTQYF.

CDR3 nucleotides: TGCAGTGCTATCCGGGACAGGGGGACTGAAGCTTTCTTT. Translation gives CSAIRDRGTEAFF. The chain couples TRBV20-1 to TRBJ1-1; 11 bases agree with TRBD1. After removal of 4 bases from V and 5 bases from J, the junction contained 3 bases not matched to a gene. The CDR3 extends over 13 amino acids. Germline lookup yields CDR1 DFQATT and CDR2 SNEGSKA (reference sequence).

This clonotype has ten or more counts. The chain carries TRBV20-1 and TRBJ1-5; no definite D call. The germline CDR1 and CDR2 sequences are DFQATT and SNEGSKA (reference sequence). This CDR3 is built from 12 residues. With 0 bases removed from V and 6 bases from J, the gap between germline ends came to 6 bases. In nucleotides, the CDR3 is TGCAGTGCTAGAGATGAGTTTCAGCCCCAGCATTTT. Translating gives CSARDEFQPQHF.

The chain employs TRBV19 and TRBJ2-7; tentatively, D is TRBD1 (6 bases). CDR3 size: 14 residues. Germline lookup yields CDR1 LNHDA and CDR2 SQIVND (reference sequence). V was clipped by 7 bases and J by 5 bases, with 18 bases between them. CDR3 loop: CASNQAQGKDEQYF. Here the CDR3 DNA reads TGTGCCAGTAACCAAGCCCAGGGGAAGGACGAGCAGTACTTC.

This clonotype was observed once. This chain links TRBV2 with TRBJ1-3; TRBD1 is a possible D gene (5 bases). The CDR3 length is 15 residues. Trimming removed 7 bases from V and 3 bases from J, with 16 bases in between. Germline V gene sequence: CDR1 SNHLY, CDR2 FYNNEI. The CDR3 coding sequence is TGTGCCAGCACCATCAAGGGAGGGGTTGGAAACACCATATATTTT. Translation: CASTIKGGVGNTIYF. Together with reference TRBV2 and TRBJ1-3, the CDR3 gives the full variable domain: EPEVTQTPSHQVTQMGQEVILRCVPISNHLYFYWYRQILGQKVEFLVSFYNNEISEKSEIFDDQFSVERPDGSNFTLKIRSTKLEDSAMYFCASTIKGGVGNTIYFGEGSWLTVV.

Concerning this clonotype: A much larger clone is a single base away; this may be a read error. The gene calls are TRBV5-6 and TRBJ1-5; 10 bases agree with TRBD1. This CDR3 has 16 residues. Germline V gene data show CDR1 as SGHDT and CDR2 as YYEEEE. In DNA, the CDR3 is TGTGGCAGCAGCTTGGGACAGGGGAGGTTGAATCAGCCCCAGCATTTT. Translating gives CGSSLGQGRLNQPQHF.

This clonotype was recorded only once. The chain joins TRBV24-1 to TRBJ2-1, with D perhaps matching TRBD2 (6 bases). Trimming shortened V by 3 bases and J by 8 bases, and 13 bases separated the two germline ends. Germline loops: CDR1 KGHDR, CDR2 SFDVKD. The CDR3 is made up of 14 amino acids. The CDR3 coding sequence is TGTGCCACCAGTGATCCGCTGACTAGTTATGAGCAGTTCTTC. This translates into CATSDPLTSYEQFF.

The chain has TRBV7-3 and TRBJ2-7; TRBD2 is a possible D gene (5 bases). There are 13 residues in the CDR3. Trimming took off 6 bases at V and 3 bases at J, with 12 bases between the two ends. The germline gives CDR1 SGHTA, CDR2 FQGTGA. The CDR3 loop is CASSRDGNYEQYF. CDR3 DNA sequence: TGTGCCAGCAGTCGCGACGGGAACTACGAGCAGTACTTC.

This clonotype was recorded once. CDR3 region: CASRGTGRTVAEAFF. The DNA of the CDR3 is TGTGCCAGCAGGGGGACAGGGCGGACTGTCGCTGAAGCTTTCTTT. The rearrangement uses TRBV2 and TRBJ1-1, with TRBD1 identical over 9 bases. Germline trimming cut 6 bases from V and 6 bases from J; bases unmatched to any gene: 11. Germline CDR1 is SNHLY and CDR2 is FYNNEI. This CDR3 has 15 amino acids.

This clonotype was recorded at least ten times. CDR3 sequence reads: CSARDGESRSPLHF. In DNA, the CDR3 is TGCAGTGCTAGAGACGGCGAGTCTCGTTCACCCCTCCACTTT. The chain recombines TRBV20-1 with TRBJ1-6; unclear D gene. V was cut by 0 bases and J by 9 bases, with 12 bases left in between. The CDR3 is 14 amino acids. Per the germline V gene, CDR1 is DFQATT and CDR2 is SNEGSKA (reference sequence).

This clonotype was observed many times. The chain joins TRBV29-1 to TRBJ1-1; TRBD1 matches at 7 bases. Germline V gene data show CDR1 as SQVTM and CDR2 as ANQGSEA. The CDR3 is made up of 13 amino acids. Losses at the gene ends were 7 bases for V and 2 bases for J; bases not matched to a gene: 7. The CDR3 sequence is CSAPGQLNTEAFF. The CDR3 nucleotides read TGCAGCGCGCCGGGACAGCTTAACACTGAAGCTTTCTTT.

This clonotype has ten or more counts. This chain uses TRBV10-3 with TRBJ1-2; no clear D gene. Trimming removed 7 bases at V and 6 bases at J, with 9 bases between. Looked up from germline, CDR1 is ENHRY and CDR2 is SYGVKD. The CDR3 loop spans 11 amino acids. CDR3: CAINREDGYTF. CDR3 DNA: TGTGCCATCAATAGGGAAGATGGCTACACCTTC.

Remarks on this clonotype: One end of the junction is discordant with germline, which a read error may explain. The J gene is TRBJ2-2, the V gene TRBV10-1, with D possibly matching TRBD1 (6 bases). The CDR3 totals 13 residues. Looked up from germline, CDR1 is WNHNN and CDR2 is SYGVQD (reference sequence). The DNA of the CDR3 is TGTGCCAGCACCCGGGACACTCTCGGGGAGCTGTTTTTT. Amino acid sequence: CASTRDTLGELFF.

This clonotype has more than one count but fewer than ten. The chain links TRBV2 to TRBJ2-7; D unclear. This CDR3 contains 11 residues. From germline, CDR1 is SNHLY and CDR2 FYNNEI. The germline V and J ends were trimmed by 3 bases and 4 bases, with 4 bases remaining between them. CDR3 DNA sequence: TGTGCCAGCAGTGAGAAGTACGAGCAGTACTTC. Protein product: CASSEKYEQYF.

This chain uses TRBV7-8 with TRBJ2-5; 7 bases line up with TRBD2. Per the germline V gene, CDR1 is SGHVS and CDR2 is FQNEAQ. This CDR3 is 15 amino acids long. V was pared by 6 bases and J by 2 bases, with 9 bases of the junction left unmatched. The CDR3 protein is CASSWAGVGQETQYF. The CDR3 DNA is TGTGCCAGCAGTTGGGCGGGAGTGGGGCAAGAGACCCAGTACTTC.

The V call is TRBV6-1, the J call TRBJ2-5; tentative D call: TRBD2 (6 bases). Trimming shortened V by 5 bases and J by 3 bases, and 13 bases separated the two germline ends. CDR1 is MNHNS, CDR2 SASEGT, per germline. The CDR3 spans 14 residues. CDR3 bases: TGTGCCAGCAGTCAAGGGACTGTCAAAGAGACCCAGTACTTC. It translates to CASSQGTVKETQYF.

The chain links TRBV19 to TRBJ2-1, with TRBD2 as a possible D gene (6 bases). The V end was cut by 5 bases, the J end by 0 bases, with 11 bases between. The length of the CDR3 is 15 residues. In germline, CDR1 is LNHDA, CDR2 SQIVND (reference sequence). The CDR3 coding sequence is TGTGCCAGTAGTGACCGCGGGACCTCCTACAATGAGCAGTTCTTC. Its protein product is CASSDRGTSYNEQFF.

This clonotype was counted ten times or more. The chain uses TRBV19 and TRBJ2-3; D not resolved. The CDR3 contains 15 residues. V was cut by 3 bases and J by 3 bases, with 13 bases left in between. Germline values: CDR1 LNHDA, CDR2 SQIVND (reference sequence). The CDR3 spells CASSIRPRRTDTQYF. CDR3 nucleotides: TGTGCCAGTAGTATTAGGCCTAGGCGAACAGATACGCAGTATTTT.

The V gene is TRBV20-1, the J gene TRBJ2-5, with D maybe TRBD2 (6 bases). The germline V gene encodes CDR1 DFQATT and CDR2 SNEGSKA (reference sequence). This CDR3 has 18 residues. V was cut by 0 bases and J by 5 bases, with 25 bases left in between. CDR3 nucleotides: TGCAGTGCTAGAGATCTTGGCGATAGCGGAGTTGTTTGGGAGACCCAGTACTTC. This translates into CSARDLGDSGVVWETQYF.

In this sample, this clonotype turned up many times. The CDR3 spells CASSEEGLAVSYEQYF. The CDR3 DNA is TGTGCCAGCAGTGAAGAGGGACTAGCGGTCTCCTACGAGCAGTACTTC. V usage is TRBV2 and J usage is TRBJ2-7; 11 positions agree with TRBD2. The CDR3 is made up of 16 amino acids. CDR1 and CDR2 from the germline V gene are SNHLY and FYNNEI. J lost 0 bases, V lost 1 base, and 2 bases had no gene match. The whole variable domain, filled in from reference TRBV2 and TRBJ2-7, reads EPEVTQTPSHQVTQMGQEVILRCVPISNHLYFYWYRQILGQKVEFLVSFYNNEISEKSEIFDDQFSVERPDGSNFTLKIRSTKLEDSAMYFCASSEEGLAVSYEQYFGPGTRLTVT.

The V and J genes are TRBV7-9 and TRBJ1-5, with D uncertain. CDR3 length: 13 residues. Germline loops: CDR1 SEHNR, CDR2 FQNEAQ (reference sequence). Trimming stripped 5 bases from V and 5 bases from J, with 10 bases between. The CDR3 loop reads CASSQEAHQPQHF. DNA for the CDR3: TGTGCCAGCAGCCAGGAGGCGCATCAGCCCCAGCATTTT.

The V and J genes are TRBV24-1 and TRBJ2-1, with D hard to call. The CDR3 loop spans 11 amino acids. V was cut by 9 bases and J by 1 base, with 3 bases left in between. In germline, CDR1 is KGHDR, CDR2 SFDVKD. CDR3 sequence (DNA): TGTGCCACCTCATCCTACAATGAGCAGTTCTTC. Protein: CATSSYNEQFF.

The sample holds many counts of this clonotype. The chain combines TRBV6-1 with TRBJ1-2, with TRBD1 as a possible D gene (5 bases). This CDR3 has 14 residues. Germline V CDR1 and CDR2: MNHNS, SASEGT. V lost 8 bases to trimming and J lost 7 bases, with 20 bases between them. The CDR3 is CASVKRDAAVGYTF. In nucleotides, the CDR3 is TGTGCCAGCGTGAAAAGGGACGCGGCTGTTGGCTACACCTTC.

This sequence joins TRBV9 and TRBJ2-5, with 8 bases identical to TRBD2. J gave up 5 bases and V 0 bases, and 6 bases lay outside the gene matches. Germline-derived CDR1 and CDR2 are SGDLS and YYNGEE. The CDR3 totals 15 residues. As DNA, the CDR3 is TGTGCCAGCAGCGTAGCGGGGGGGCCACTTGAGACCCAGTACTTC. It codes for CASSVAGGPLETQYF.

This chain uses TRBV20-1 with TRBJ2-7; no clear D gene. Trimming took 2 bases from V and 6 from J, leaving 11 bases between them. The CDR3 extends over 12 amino acids. Germline CDR1 DFQATT, CDR2 SNEGSKA (reference sequence). The CDR3 DNA sequence: TGCAGTGCTAGAATGCGAGGTCTCGAGCAGTACTTC. Residues: CSARMRGLEQYF.